Listed below are T cell receptor beta chains from one sample, sequenced in a study of T cell responses to AZD1222 COVID-19 vaccine. Produced via immunoSEQ multiplex PCR; TCRdb's table is partial and in-frame only. The sample carries approximately 220,000 clones, roughly 91% recorded once. Sample: peripheral blood, taken on day 0 of MenACWY control vaccination. Receptors were obtained from an adult in good health. Each CDR3 is given with its conserved first and last residue. D genes are given only for firm matches. A clone size is listed for some rows: how often the clone was seen (once, few, many), or a class if it is expanded.

abundance	v_gene	d_gene	j_gene	CDR3nt	CDR3aa
.	TRBV5-8	.	TRBJ1-2	TGTGCCAGCAGCCCCAAGGCCGCGCAAGCGGACACCTTC	CASSPKAAQADTF
.	TRBV2	TRBD1	TRBJ1-2	TGTGCCAGCAGTCGCCCGAGGACAGGGTCCTATGGCTACACCTTC	CASSRPRTGSYGYTF
.	TRBV11-2	TRBD1	TRBJ1-2	TGTGCCAGCAGCGCGACTGGACAGGGGGCGGGTGGCTACACCTTC	CASSATGQGAGGYTF
.	TRBV18	.	TRBJ1-1	TGTGCCAGCTCGGCCAGGGTCGAAAACACTGAAGCTTTCTTT	CASSARVENTEAFF
.	TRBV5-8	.	TRBJ2-3	TGTGCCAGCAGCTTGGAGGGGGGGCCCGATACGCAGTATTTT	CASSLEGGPDTQYF
.	TRBV2	.	TRBJ1-1	TGTGCCAGCACCGACCCTCGCGGTGCTTTCTTT	CASTDPRGAFF
.	TRBV29-1	.	TRBJ1-1	TGCAGCGTCCGTCATGGTGGGGCGGAAGCTTTCTTT	CSVRHGGAEAFF
.	TRBV18	.	TRBJ1-3	TGTGCCAGCTCACCAGGGGTCCCCTCTGGAAACACCATATATTTT	CASSPGVPSGNTIYF
.	TRBV5-1	.	TRBJ1-1	TGCGCCAGCAGCTTGGATGGGGCCATGAACACTGAAGCTTTCTTT	CASSLDGAMNTEAFF
.	TRBV19	TRBD1	TRBJ2-1	TGTGCCAGCAAACGACAGGGAAACTACAATGAGCAGTTCTTC	CASKRQGNYNEQFF
.	TRBV6-5	TRBD1	TRBJ1-2	TGTGCCAGCAGAATACAGGGGGCGGTTGGCTACACCTTC	CASRIQGAVGYTF
.	TRBV6-5	.	TRBJ1-1	TGTGCCAGCCAGGGTCTTACTGAAGCTTTCTTT	CASQGLTEAFF
.	TRBV19	TRBD1	TRBJ1-1	TGTGCCAGTAGGGACAGGGGGCGGACTGAAGCTTTCTTT	CASRDRGRTEAFF
.	TRBV6-2/TRBV6-3	TRBD1	TRBJ2-5	TGTGCCAGCAGTTCAGCACAGGGGGCGCGGTCCCAGTACTTC	CASSSAQGARSQYF
.	TRBV12-3/TRBV12-4	.	TRBJ1-1	TGTGCCAGCAGTTTTATAGTTCGGGAAGCTTTCTTT	CASSFIVREAFF
few	TRBV3-1/TRBV3-2	TRBD1	TRBJ2-2	TGTGCCAGCAGACCTCCGGGACAGCTGAACACCGGGGAGCTGTTTTTT	CASRPPGQLNTGELFF
once	TRBV24-1	.	TRBJ1-3	TGTGCCACCAGTGACCAACCAGGGCTCTCTGGAAACACCATATATTTT	CATSDQPGLSGNTIYF
.	TRBV5-6	TRBD2	TRBJ2-7	TGTGCCAGCAGCTCCACTAGCGGGGGGGCTTACGAGCAGTACTTC	CASSSTSGGAYEQYF
.	TRBV12-3/TRBV12-4	.	TRBJ1-2	TGTGCCAGCAGTATACAGGGCCCCTATGGCTACACCTTC	CASSIQGPYGYTF
.	TRBV18	TRBD1	TRBJ2-6	TGTGCCAGCTCACCCCCCCCGACAGGGCGGGGGGCCAACGTCCTGACTTTC	CASSPPPTGRGANVLTF
.	TRBV6-5	TRBD1	TRBJ2-1	TGTGCCAGCAGTTATGTCGGGACAGGGAATGAGCAGTTCTTC	CASSYVGTGNEQFF
.	TRBV28	.	TRBJ1-5	TGTGCCAGCAGTCCCCCAGATTATAGCAATCAGCCCCAGCATTTT	CASSPPDYSNQPQHF
.	TRBV6-6	TRBD1	TRBJ1-1	TGTGCCAGCAGTACCGGACAGGTGGGAGCTTTCTTT	CASSTGQVGAFF
once	TRBV3-1/TRBV3-2	.	TRBJ2-7	TGTGCCAGCAGCCAAGGTACAGGCGATATTTACGAGCAGTACTTC	CASSQGTGDIYEQYF
.	TRBV20-1	.	TRBJ1-2	TGCAGTGCTATAAACTATGGCTACACCTTC	CSAINYGYTF
.	TRBV29-1	.	TRBJ2-2	TGCAGCGTCGGAGGGCAGAGGAACACCGGGGAGCTGTTTTTT	CSVGGQRNTGELFF
.	TRBV5-4	.	TRBJ1-6	TGTGCCAGCAGCCGACCCGAAGGAAATAATTCACCCCTCCACTTT	CASSRPEGNNSPLHF
.	TRBV28	TRBD2	TRBJ2-3	TGTGCCAGCAGCTCCGGGACTACTAACGATACGCAGTATTTT	CASSSGTTNDTQYF